This T cell receptor beta chain stems from a study of blood T cells in healthy people across ages. Every sample had a minimum of 6 million PBMCs isolated. Total RNA, at least 5 micrograms per sample, was extracted from PBMCs. Findings and limits, study-wide: The study could not conclusively compare naive and antigen-experienced cells, given its unsorted PBMCs. Measured against age, TCR beta diversity per million T cells decreased in a roughly linear manner.

As regards this clonotype: The antigen remains undetermined.

CDR1 and CDR2 (germline): SEHNR, FQNEAQ (reference sequence). The length of the CDR3 is 18 residues. J lost 7 bases, V lost 5 bases, and 18 bases had no gene match. A J-beta primer mix and a sample-barcoded 5' primer were used in a second PCR of about 7 to 12 cycles. TCRdb called the 5' RACE reads again in MiXCR, with one record for every CDR3 protein. Of more than 600,000 distinct CDR3 sequences listed, around 25% are singletons. These data were also filed under a second study, of T cells of mothers and their children.

This TCR was sampled from a boy aged 10-17 years in good health. The rearrangement joins TRBV7-9 to TRBJ2-1, with 9 bases that match TRBD2. The sample consisted of blood. Here the CDR3 DNA reads TGTGCCAGCAGCCCCCTTAGCTCCGCGGGGGGGCCGGAGAATGAGCAGTTCTTC. Its translation is CASSPLSSAGGPENEQFF. The full variable domain, in which reference TRBV7-9 and TRBJ2-1 provide the parts outside the CDR3, is DTGVSQNPRHKITKRGQNVTFRCDPISEHNRLYWYRQTLGQGPEFLTYFQNEAQLEKSRLLSDRFSAERPKGSFSTLEIQRTEQGDSAMYLCASSPLSSAGGPENEQFFGPGTRLTVL.